This is a list of T cell receptor beta chains from one sample in a study of blood T cell repertoires in COVID-19. Repertoires were generated with immunoSEQ multiplex PCR, while TCRdb's copy carries only in-frame clones and drops some. The sample yields about 260,000 clones, about 83% seen once. The sample consisted of PBMCs or T cells enriched from blood (not recorded which). These receptor sequences come from a woman between 45 and 65 years old who had recovered from COVID-19. CDR3s include the opening cysteine and the closing phenylalanine or tryptophan. A D gene is named only where the DNA matches it firmly. The size of a clone is reported for some rows only, either as once, few or many, or as a class for expanded clones.

V	J	D	size	DNA	CDR3
TRBV28	TRBJ1-6	NA	NA	TGTGCCAGCAGTTTAAGATCATCAGATTCACCCCTCCACTTT	CASSLRSSDSPLHF
TRBV28	TRBJ2-1	TRBD2	NA	TGTGCCAGCAGGCGGCGCCAGTGGACTAGCGGGGCCAATGAGCAGTTCTTC	CASRRRQWTSGANEQFF
TRBV25-1	TRBJ2-5	NA	NA	TGTGCCAGCAGGCCGGGGGTCCAAGAGACCCAGTACTTC	CASRPGVQETQYF
TRBV7-9	TRBJ1-1	NA	NA	TGTGCCAGCAGCTTACTTGGTGACAGTAAGAAAGCTTTCTTT	CASSLLGDSKKAFF
TRBV5-5	TRBJ1-2	NA	once	TGTGCCAGCAGCCCGGTGTGGAGTATCGACTATGGCTACACCTTC	CASSPVWSIDYGYTF
TRBV2	TRBJ2-2	TRBD2	NA	TGTGCCAGCAGTGAGGTTGCGGGAGTGGCGGGGGAGCTGTTTTTT	CASSEVAGVAGELFF
TRBV3-1/TRBV3-2	TRBJ1-5	NA	NA	TGTGCCAGCGAGAGGCCCCAGCATTTT	CASERPQHF
TRBV19	TRBJ2-1	NA	NA	TGTGCCAGTAGTAACCGGGGGTCAATCGTCGATGAGCAGTTCTTC	CASSNRGSIVDEQFF
TRBV7-2	TRBJ2-3	NA	NA	TGTGCCAGCAGCCCCGGGGTTCGCACAGATACGCAGTATTTT	CASSPGVRTDTQYF
TRBV28	TRBJ1-3	NA	NA	TGTGCCAGCAGTTCAACAGGGATCTCTGGAAACACCATATATTTT	CASSSTGISGNTIYF
TRBV5-1	TRBJ1-1	NA	NA	TGCGCCAGCAGCTCGACGGGGGACACTGAAGCTTTCTTT	CASSSTGDTEAFF
TRBV7-3	TRBJ2-3	NA	NA	TGTGCCAGCAGCTCAGGGTCGGAAGATACGCAGTATTTT	CASSSGSEDTQYF
TRBV29-1	TRBJ2-1	NA	NA	TGCAGCGTTGGGGGCAATTGGAATGAGCAGTTCTTC	CSVGGNWNEQFF
TRBV4-3	TRBJ2-7	NA	NA	TGCGCCAGCAGCCAAGAACCTCAGAGGTCCTACGAGCAGTACTTC	CASSQEPQRSYEQYF
TRBV7-9	TRBJ2-7	NA	few	TGTGCCAGCAGCGTGGGCACCGGGCAGTACTTC	CASSVGTGQYF
TRBV9	TRBJ2-3	NA	NA	TGTGCCAGCAGCTTTTATCATGTTGTGGCGGCAGATACGCAGTATTTT	CASSFYHVVAADTQYF
TRBV5-4	TRBJ2-4	NA	few	TGTGCCAGCAGCTTGCGGACTGGGCCGGGGGACAAAAACATTCAGTACTTC	CASSLRTGPGDKNIQYF
TRBV18	TRBJ1-1	TRBD1	NA	TGTGCCAGCTCATCGGGACAGCCGAACACTGAAGCTTTCTTT	CASSSGQPNTEAFF
TRBV3-1/TRBV3-2	TRBJ2-3	NA	NA	TGTGCCAGCAGCCAAGATGCGGAAACTAGCACAGATACGCAGTATTTT	CASSQDAETSTDTQYF
TRBV2	TRBJ2-5	NA	NA	TGTGCCAGCAGTGTCTATCGTGTTGGGACCCAGTACTTC	CASSVYRVGTQYF
TRBV5-1	TRBJ1-6	TRBD1	NA	TGCGCCAGCACCCAGGTGGGACAGGGGAATTCACCCCTCCACTTT	CASTQVGQGNSPLHF
TRBV6-5	TRBJ2-1	TRBD1	NA	TGTGCCAGCAGTTACTCGATCACAGGGGGCGATGAGCAGTTCTTC	CASSYSITGGDEQFF
TRBV18	TRBJ2-7	TRBD2	NA	TGTGCCAGCTCACCAATGGAGGGAGGGAACGAGCAGTACTTC	CASSPMEGGNEQYF
TRBV9	TRBJ2-5	TRBD2	NA	TGTGCCAGCAGCGCATCGGGACTAGCGGGAGTCCCCCAAGAGACCCAGTACTTC	CASSASGLAGVPQETQYF
TRBV6-6	TRBJ1-4	NA	NA	TGTGCCAGCAGATTATCACAGGGAAATGAAAAACTGTTTTTT	CASRLSQGNEKLFF
TRBV5-4	TRBJ2-3	TRBD2	NA	TGTGCCAGCAGCTTGGGACTAGCGGGGGGATCAAGAAATACGCAGTATTTT	CASSLGLAGGSRNTQYF